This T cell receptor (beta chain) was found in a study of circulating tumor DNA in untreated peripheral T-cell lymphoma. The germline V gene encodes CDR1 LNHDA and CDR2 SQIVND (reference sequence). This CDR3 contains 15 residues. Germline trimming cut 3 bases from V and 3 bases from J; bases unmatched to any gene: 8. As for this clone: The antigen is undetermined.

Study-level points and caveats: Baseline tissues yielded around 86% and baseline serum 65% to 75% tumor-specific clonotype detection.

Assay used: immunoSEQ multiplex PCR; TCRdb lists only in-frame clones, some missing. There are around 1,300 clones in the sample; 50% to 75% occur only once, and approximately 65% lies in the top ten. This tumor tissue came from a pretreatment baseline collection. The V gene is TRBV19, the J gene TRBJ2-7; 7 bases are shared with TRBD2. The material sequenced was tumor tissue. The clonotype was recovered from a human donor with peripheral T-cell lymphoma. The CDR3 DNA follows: TGTGCCAGTAGTATTCGGGGGGAGGAAATCTACGAGCAGTACTTC. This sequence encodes CASSIRGEEIYEQYF.